This T cell receptor (beta chain) is from a study of identical twins (dated by TCRdb to 2016 to 2017). About the study as a whole: The study deep-sequenced TCR alpha and beta repertoires from monozygotic twins, unrelated adults of various ages and cord blood to test whether fetal clonotypes persist. To rule out contamination, replicate twin experiments were performed at different times with different library preparation protocols.

Every donor in the study was a healthy Caucasian. Three pairs of female monozygotic twins, all aged about 18 to 29 years, were included in the twin cohort. Peripheral blood mononuclear cells were the source from which RNA for the TCR libraries was isolated. Trimming at the junction amounts to 5 bases on V and 6 bases on J, and the germline ends lie 14 bases apart. The CDR3 runs 14 residues from the cysteine to the phenylalanine. The entry retains the CDR3 DNA only, 42 bases that are in frame from base 1. The germline V gene encodes CDR1 MNHEY and CDR2 SMNVEV (reference sequence). Paper-wide results and their limitations: Zero-insertion analyses could be partly confounded by invariant T cells such as MAIT and iNKT, though diverse VJ usage argued against such confounding for most clonotypes. In beta out-of-frame sequences, excess twin sharing was weaker, because having fewer shared sequences lowered the signal-to-noise ratio. Compared with coincidental sharing between unrelated individuals, out-of-frame TCR alpha sequences shared between twins showed an excess of sequences with low generation probability. Out-of-frame TCR alpha sharing in monozygotic twins was systematically underestimated by recombination models, whereas sharing between unrelated individuals was in agreement with the recombination models. Abundant cord blood beta clonotypes had fewer insertions, young adult naive repertoires showed a similar but weaker trend, and memory repertoires showed no such trend. Because the same donors could not be followed over many years, the conclusions depended on cross-sectional statistical analysis.

The method behind the library was 5' RACE. The instrument given in TCRdb is Illumina HiSeq 2000. Template switching added a universal primer binding site, and the final cDNA carried a unique molecular identifier that allowed TCR cDNA molecules to be counted accurately. Specific primers in the conserved constant-segment region were used to synthesize first-strand cDNA for the TCR alpha and beta chains. To control for contamination, each cDNA library was double barcoded with a SMART-Mk sample barcode plus Illumina barcodes. TruSeq adapter sequences and Illumina sample barcodes were added in two successive PCR steps. TCR alpha and beta cDNA libraries were sequenced on the Illumina HiSeq platform with custom primers. Per the authors' processing: MiGEC was used to process raw reads and extract unique molecular identifiers, and MiXCR was used to find CDR3 positions. For each individual, recombination models were inferred using an EM algorithm with the repgenHMM and IGoR tools. The analysis of shared clonotypes was done with the tcR package in R, with sharing normalized by the product of cloneset sizes. Out-of-frame nonproductive sequences were analyzed to study raw recombination free of thymic and clonal selection effects. Starting from the raw public reads, TCRdb applied fastp trimming at Q25, assembled clones with MiXCR and retained in-frame beta chains. Each CDR3 protein appears once, grouped with its most common genes and DNA. The V and J calls follow TCRdb's processing rather than the paper's. The sample profile shows about 790,000 distinct CDR3 sequences; over 15% of them were found once. Approximately 14% of the sample comes from the top ten.

A note on this clonotype: Its antigen is still unknown. No clone much larger than this one lies a single base away; base qualities are absent.

The sample was also reused in another study, on T cells expressing NK-cell markers. The other study reports the following: Three sorted T-cell subsets (CD3+CD56+NKG2C+, CD3+CD56+NKG2C- and CD3+CD56-NKG2C+) from several donors had their TCR beta-chain repertoires profiled. Among the eight sequenced donors, seven were HCMV-seropositive and one was HCMV-seronegative. In several experiments an anti-gammadeltaTCR antibody was added to restrict sorting to alphabetaTCR-expressing T cells. In six donors, the dominant CD3+CD56+NKG2C+ clonotypes ranked among the top 10 CD8+ clonotypes, making up 1.0-7.0% of CD8+ T cells. Those dominant clonotypes were again the most abundant among CD3+CD56-NKG2C+ cells in a handful of donors, at roughly 28.3-65%. Whether the expanded NKG2C-expressing T cell clones were specific for HCMV antigens remained unclear. All eight donors whose samples were sequenced were randomly selected healthy volunteers, three of them men and five women. HCMV-specific IgG was detected in serum with a commercial ELISA kit to determine HCMV serostatus. Bulk peripheral blood T-cell repertoires were additionally sequenced from unsorted PBMC for six donors. MIGEC was used to demultiplex reads and group the reads by UMI, and MiTCR was used to assemble and quantify clonotypes. To remove erroneous sequences, TCR cDNA sequences were retained only when supported by two or more reads. The tcR package was used for downstream repertoire analysis, with clonotypes matched between fractions based on CDR3 nucleotide sequence plus V segment. VDJmatch was used to annotate antigen specificity against VDJdb, with one amino acid substitution in CDR3 permitted.

The receptor's source is a young woman in good health. The sequencing sample was made of PBMCs. The rearranged chain carries TRBV27 and TRBJ2-1; the D gene is perhaps TRBD2, on 6 matching bases. The bases are TGTGCCAGCAGTGAACTAGCAGCTCTCAATGAGCAGTTCTTC. This gives the protein CASSELAALNEQFF.